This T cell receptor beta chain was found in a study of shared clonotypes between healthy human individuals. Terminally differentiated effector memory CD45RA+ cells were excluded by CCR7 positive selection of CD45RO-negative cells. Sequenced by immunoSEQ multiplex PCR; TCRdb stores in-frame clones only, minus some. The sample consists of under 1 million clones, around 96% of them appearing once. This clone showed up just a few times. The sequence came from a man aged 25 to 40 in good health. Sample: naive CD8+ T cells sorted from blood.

This CDR3 reads CASSSNGQGYEQYF. The CDR3 DNA is TGTGCCAGCAGCAGCAATGGACAAGGCTACGAGCAGTACTTC. The V and J genes are TRBV7-9 and TRBJ2-7, with D perhaps TRBD1 (5 bases). Trimming cost V 5 bases and J 3 bases, with 14 bases left between them. The length of the CDR3 is 14 residues. Per the germline V gene, CDR1 is SEHNR and CDR2 is FQNEAQ (reference sequence).